This TCR beta chain came from a study of blood T cell repertoires in COVID-19. Study at large: Sites across the United States, Italy and Spain contributed samples from acute and convalescent COVID-19. From T cells, B-cell-depleted T cells, or PBMCs came the material, which was cDNA or gDNA.

This clone occurred once. As handled by the study authors: Estimation of nucleated cell counts relied on the amplification of reference gene primers. Sequenced by immunoSEQ multiplex PCR; TCRdb stores in-frame clones only, minus some. D and trimming were read from the DNA, whereas the V and J calls and clone size are those reported in that table. The table has 70,000 or so clones, 75% to 80% seen once. V lost 0 bases and J 2 bases, leaving 8 bases between the germline ends. This CDR3 has 15 residues. In germline, CDR1 is SGHRS, CDR2 YFSETQ. The chain has TRBV5-1 and TRBJ2-2; D remains unclear. Sequencing used peripheral blood. This clonotype originated in a human donor in a cohort sampled during active COVID-19. CDR3 sequence reads: CASSLGSSNTGELFF. The CDR3 region has the DNA TGCGCCAGCAGCTTGGGTAGCTCCAACACCGGGGAGCTGTTTTTT.